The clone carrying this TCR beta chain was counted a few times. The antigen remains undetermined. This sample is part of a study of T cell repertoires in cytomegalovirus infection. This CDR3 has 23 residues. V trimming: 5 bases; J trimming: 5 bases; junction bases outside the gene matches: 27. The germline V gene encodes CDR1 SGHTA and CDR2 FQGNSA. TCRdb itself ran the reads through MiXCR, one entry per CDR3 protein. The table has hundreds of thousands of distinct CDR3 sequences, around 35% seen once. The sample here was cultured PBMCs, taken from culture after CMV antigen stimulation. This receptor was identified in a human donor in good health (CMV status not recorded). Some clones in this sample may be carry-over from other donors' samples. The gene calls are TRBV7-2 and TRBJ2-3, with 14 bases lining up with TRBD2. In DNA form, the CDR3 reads TGTGCCAGCAGCCCAAACCAGGTAGTCCGGATACCGGGACTAGCGGGAGATGAAGATACGCAGTATTTT. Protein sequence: CASSPNQVVRIPGLAGDEDTQYF.